This entry describes one TCR beta chain. Produced via immunoSEQ multiplex PCR; TCRdb's table is partial and in-frame only. The sample carries 200,000 to 300,000 clones, about 91% recorded once. The data belong to a study of blood T cell repertoires in COVID-19. The CDR3 is 17 amino acids. Germline CDR1 SGHDT, CDR2 YYEEEE. The J segment lost 4 bases and the V segment lost 1 base, leaving 9 bases of the junction unmatched. The specimen was peripheral blood. The sequence was collected from a man older than 75 with acute or convalescent COVID-19. The chain couples TRBV5-6 to TRBJ1-5; 9 bases fit TRBD1. This CDR3 reads CASSLFDRGSGNQPQHF. The CDR3 DNA reads as TGTGCCAGCAGCTTGTTTGACAGGGGGTCGGGAAATCAGCCCCAGCATTTT.